Detailed here is one T cell receptor beta chain. Its cognate antigen has yet to be identified. Per-base qualities were not stored, and no clone one base away is much larger. The germline V gene sets CDR1 to SNHLY and CDR2 to FYNNEI. V ends up 4 bases short and J 3 bases short, with an unmatched junction base count of 3. Reading from cysteine to phenylalanine, the CDR3 counts 15 amino acids. Only the CDR3 region is kept as DNA, spanning 45 bases read in frame from base 1. The sample belongs to a study of blood T cell repertoires in COVID-19 (dated by TCRdb to about 2020). A note on the overall study: Collaborator samples came from the United States, Italy and Spain and covered acute and convalescent phases of COVID-19. The prospective study material was composed of cDNA or gDNA derived from T cells, B-cell-depleted T cells, or PBMCs. The dataset comprised deeply sampled blood TCRbeta repertoires from subjects exposed to, actively infected with, or recovered from COVID-19. The repertoires were released in a freely available public database meant as a resource for research on the immune response to SARS-CoV-2. The samples were drawn from two sources: the first 160 participants of the ongoing ImmuneRACE study, and 950 to 1,500 subjects contributed by 6 global collaborators. Sample metadata almost always included a de-identified subject ID, COVID-19 status, age in years and sex. Where available, HLA class I and class II types were taken from metadata supplied by the sample provider and were not determined by assay-based typing.

Broader findings and caveats from the paper: The quantity of clinical and demographic metadata differed by source and by participant and was supplied without curation.

At one collaborating source in Seattle, patients were enrolled during active infection and were followed longitudinally through the course of disease. Whole blood was collected in K2EDTA tubes by collaborating institutions according to the institutions' own protocols. For TCRbeta analysis, collaborators shipped samples as frozen whole blood, isolated PBMCs, or DNA extracted from either of those sample types. TCRbeta CDR3 regions were amplified from genomic DNA by means of the immunoSEQ Assay, a bias-controlled multiplex PCR. For the original study's pipeline: The number of nucleated cells in each sample was estimated by amplification of reference gene primers within the assay. Sequence reads were collapsed and filtered to measure the absolute abundance of every unique TCRbeta CDR3 rearrangement. Productive Simpson clonality was computed per sample as the square root of Simpson's diversity index over productive rearrangements. What TCRdb holds here is the immuneACCESS table cut down to in-frame rearrangements. Part of the clones is not present; checked against another copy, under half of the missing clones reflect an unresolved V gene, and the others are unexplained. That table gives V, J and clone size, and the DNA gave D and trimming. The sample table holds approximately 240,000 clones, of which 80% to 95% were seen once. The biggest ten clones account for more than 0.8% of the sample.

The rearrangement combines TRBV2 with TRBJ2-3; 11 middle bases align to TRBD2. The TCR was taken from a man aged 30 to 39 with COVID-19, enrolled during active disease. The sample comprised peripheral blood. Here the CDR3 is given as CASSVGLAATDTQYF. The DNA sequence follows: TGTGCCAGCAGTGTGGGACTAGCGGCGACAGATACGCAGTATTTT. The full variable domain, completed from the reference TRBV2 and TRBJ2-3 proteins outside the CDR3, reads EPEVTQTPSHQVTQMGQEVILRCVPISNHLYFYWYRQILGQKVEFLVSFYNNEISEKSEIFDDQFSVERPDGSNFTLKIRSTKLEDSAMYFCASSVGLAATDTQYFGPGTRLTVL.